The 22 T cell receptor beta chains in this list originate from one sample, sequenced in a study of patients and donors after allogeneic stem cell transplantation. TCRdb called the RT-PCR reads again in MiXCR, with one record for every CDR3 protein. The table includes about 110,000 distinct CDR3 sequences, 35% to 45% detected once. Sequenced sample: blood, either unsorted or a sorted T cell fraction (not recorded which). Receptors originate from a human donor who was either an allogeneic HSCT recipient or a stem cell or donor lymphocyte infusion donor (not recorded which). It is not recorded whose cells these are; they may come from a transplant donor.

The DNA for the CDR3 is TGTGCCAGCAGAAAGGGGGCCCCCATTTTAGAGACCCAGTACTTC. It encodes CASRKGAPILETQYF. The chain joins TRBV27 to TRBJ2-5; 7 nucleotides match TRBD1. The CDR3 sequence is 15 residues long. J lost 4 bases, V lost 6 bases, and 11 bases had no gene match. Germline CDR1 reads MNHEY; CDR2 reads SMNVEV (reference sequence).

This clonotype was seen more than once but under ten times. The chain recombines TRBV7-9 with TRBJ2-1, with D maybe TRBD1 (6 bases). This CDR3 is built from 17 residues. Between the trimmed V and J ends, which lost 5 bases and 4 bases, there was a span of 21 bases. Germline assignment: CDR1 SEHNR and CDR2 FQNEAQ (reference sequence). This chain's CDR3 is CASSLGEIEGDYNEQFF. The CDR3 DNA reads TGTGCCAGCAGCCTAGGCGAAATCGAGGGGGATTACAATGAGCAGTTCTTC.

V usage is TRBV4-3 and J usage is TRBJ2-7, with 10 bases matching TRBD1. V dropped 4 bases and J dropped 4; count of bases not matched to a gene: 4. Germline-derived CDR1 and CDR2 are LGHNA and YSLEER. CDR3 length: 14 residues. Here the CDR3 reads CASSPGTGVYEQYF. In DNA, the CDR3 is TGCGCCAGCAGCCCCGGGACAGGGGTGTACGAGCAGTACTTC.

This chain uses TRBV6-5 with TRBJ1-5, with D perhaps matching TRBD1 (6 bases). The CDR3 length is 15 residues. The germline V gene encodes CDR1 MNHEY and CDR2 SVGAGI. Trimming cost V 5 bases and J 0 bases, with 11 bases left between them. CDR3 bases: TGTGCCAGCAGTCCCGACAGGCTTAGCAATCAGCCCCAGCATTTT. Amino acids: CASSPDRLSNQPQHF.

The chain uses TRBV20-1 and TRBJ2-4; D is uncertain. V lost 1 base to trimming and J lost 0 bases, with 16 bases between them. The CDR3 has 17 amino acids. Germline V gene data show CDR1 as DFQATT and CDR2 as SNEGSKA (reference sequence). The CDR3 region is CSARGPNWPLAKNIQYF. The CDR3 bases are TGCAGTGCTAGAGGTCCAAACTGGCCTCTAGCCAAAAACATTCAGTACTTC.

The rearrangement joins TRBV12-3 or TRBV12-4 to TRBJ2-7; D is uncertain. V was shortened by 1 base and J by 6 bases, with 7 bases between the two germline ends. This CDR3 has 12 residues. The CDR3 DNA reads TGTGCCAGCAGTTTAGGGCATAGCGAGCAGTACTTC. This codes for CASSLGHSEQYF.

This chain links TRBV20-1 with TRBJ2-1; no clear D. There are 15 residues in the CDR3. CDR1 is DFQATT, CDR2 SNEGSKA, per germline (reference sequence). Trimming took off 6 bases at V and 0 bases at J, with 15 bases between the two ends. The CDR3 DNA is TGCAGTGCCCCTAAAGCGTCTAGCTCCTACAATGAGCAGTTCTTC. This encodes CSAPKASSSYNEQFF.

The chain has TRBV24-1 and TRBJ2-1; D unclear. V gave up 6 bases and J gave up 7 bases, with 6 bases separating them. From germline, CDR1 is KGHDR and CDR2 SFDVKD. The length of the CDR3 is 11 residues. Here the CDR3 DNA reads TGTGCCACCAGTCACGGTAATGAGCAGTTCTTC. Its protein product is CATSHGNEQFF.

The rearrangement links TRBV27 to TRBJ2-1, with D perhaps matching TRBD1 (6 bases). The CDR3 covers 17 residues. V was clipped by 2 bases and J by 6 bases, with 20 bases between them. The germline CDR1 and CDR2 sequences are MNHEY and SMNVEV (reference sequence). The CDR3 loop reads CASSLLSVSRGGNEQFF. As DNA, the CDR3 is TGTGCCAGCAGTTTACTTTCCGTGAGCAGGGGCGGCAATGAGCAGTTCTTC.

V is TRBV25-1 and J is TRBJ1-3; D may be TRBD1 (5 bases). V lost 5 bases, J lost 3 bases, and 14 bases lay in between. Germline assignment: CDR1 MGHDK and CDR2 SYGVNS. This CDR3 is built from 15 residues. The CDR3 DNA follows: TGTGCCAGCAGTATGTCCGGGGGTGTTGGAAACACCATATATTTT. Translated: CASSMSGGVGNTIYF.

The gene calls are TRBV25-1 and TRBJ2-7, with TRBD2 as a possible D gene (6 bases). CDR3 length: 15 amino acids. V dropped 4 bases and J dropped 4 bases, with 17 bases sitting between them. Germline assignment: CDR1 MGHDK and CDR2 SYGVNS. CDR3: CASSGKRRGEYEQYF. The CDR3 bases are TGTGCCAGCAGTGGCAAAAGGAGGGGTGAGTACGAGCAGTACTTC.

This clonotype has only a few counts. The chain has TRBV29-1 and TRBJ2-1, with D hard to call. The germline CDR1 and CDR2 sequences are SQVTM and ANQGSEA. V was cut by 3 bases and J by 4 bases, with 10 bases left in between. This CDR3 has 13 amino acids. CDR3 sequence (DNA): TGCAGCGTTGACGACGCAAAGTACAATGAGCAGTTCTTC. It specifies CSVDDAKYNEQFF.

The chain employs TRBV7-2 and TRBJ1-2, with TRBD1 identical over 10 bases. V was pared by 4 bases and J by 8 bases, with 19 bases of the junction left unmatched. The germline CDR1 and CDR2 sequences are SGHTA and FQGNSA. This CDR3 comprises 18 residues. In DNA form, the CDR3 reads TGTGCCAGCAGCTCCACCCTGGGACAGGGGATAAGCTCGGGCGGCTACACCTTC. It codes for CASSSTLGQGISSGGYTF. Full variable domain (missing parts from reference TRBV7-2 and TRBJ1-2): GAGVSQSPSNKVTEKGKDVELRCDPISGHTALYWYRQSLGQGLEFLIYFQGNSAPDKSGLPSDRFSAERTGGSVSTLTIQRTQQEDSAVYLCASSSTLGQGISSGGYTFGSGTRLTVV.

The sample holds many counts of this clonotype. The chain is built from TRBV12-3 or TRBV12-4 and TRBJ1-3, with D possibly TRBD1 on 6 matching bases. Trimming stripped 5 bases from V and 9 bases from J, with 20 bases between. CDR3 size: 15 residues. The CDR3 is CASSTTGGGRSTIYF. CDR3 bases: TGTGCCAGCAGTACAACGGGAGGGGGGCGAAGCACCATATATTTT.

This chain connects TRBV20-1 to TRBJ1-1; 7 bases agree with TRBD1. The CDR3 spans 13 residues. J was trimmed by 1 base and V by 1 base; bases with no gene match: 0. Germline assignment: CDR1 DFQATT and CDR2 SNEGSKA (reference sequence). CDR3 in DNA: TGCAGTGCTAGAGGGGACAGGAACACTGAAGCTTTCTTT. Translating gives CSARGDRNTEAFF.

V is TRBV28 and J is TRBJ1-1; D may be TRBD1 (6 bases). Between the trimmed V and J ends, which lost 7 bases and 8 bases, there was a span of 17 bases. The CDR3 sequence is 13 residues long. Germline V gene lookup returns CDR1 MDHEN and CDR2 SYDVKM. CDR3 sequence reads: CASTFTHRVEAFF. CDR3 DNA: TGTGCCAGCACCTTCACCCACAGGGTAGAAGCTTTCTTT.

This chain joins TRBV20-1 and TRBJ1-1; TRBD1 aligns across 7 bases. The J segment lost 1 base and the V segment lost 5 bases, leaving 7 bases of the junction unmatched. Germline CDR1 and CDR2: DFQATT and SNEGSKA (reference sequence). The CDR3 has 14 amino acids. The DNA for the CDR3 is TGCAGTGCTTTTCGGACAGGACGGAACACTGAAGCTTTCTTT. Amino acids: CSAFRTGRNTEAFF.

This chain links TRBV4-3 with TRBJ1-4; no reliable D call. This CDR3 has 15 residues. Germline lookup yields CDR1 LGHNA and CDR2 YSLEER. V lost 4 bases and J lost 7, with 16 bases in between. CDR3 sequence reads: CASSRIFAFTEKLFF. CDR3 DNA sequence: TGCGCCAGCAGCCGGATTTTCGCTTTTACTGAAAAACTGTTTTTT.

The chain joins TRBV29-1 to TRBJ1-2, with a possible D match to TRBD1 (5 bases). The CDR3 totals 13 residues. The germline V gene has CDR1 SQVTM and CDR2 ANQGSEA. The V and J ends lost 7 bases and 4 bases respectively, with 16 bases between them. This CDR3 reads CSAHDSPLYGYTF. DNA of the CDR3: TGCAGCGCCCACGACAGCCCTCTCTATGGCTACACCTTC.

This clonotype turned up a few times. This chain links TRBV5-1 with TRBJ1-1; D is unresolved. Trimming took off 4 bases at V and 0 bases at J, with 7 bases between the two ends. The CDR3 sequence is 13 residues long. CDR1 and CDR2 (germline): SGHRS, YFSETQ. CDR3 protein: CASSMVVNTEAFF. Written as DNA, the CDR3 is TGCGCCAGCAGCATGGTGGTGAACACTGAAGCTTTCTTT.

The J gene is TRBJ2-5, the V gene TRBV6-5, with 7 bases identical to TRBD1. The CDR3 sequence is 14 residues long. The germline gives CDR1 MNHEY, CDR2 SVGAGI. The V gene end was trimmed by 6 bases and the J gene end by 2 bases; junction bases not matched to a gene: 6. The CDR3 sequence: CASSVTGQQETQYF. Written as DNA, the CDR3 is TGTGCCAGCAGCGTAACGGGACAGCAAGAGACCCAGTACTTC.

The sample holds a few counts of this clonotype. The DNA of the CDR3 is TGTGCCATCAGTGAGAACGACAGGTCCAAGCAGTACTTC. This gives the protein CAISENDRSKQYF. The chain recombines TRBV10-3 with TRBJ2-7; D perhaps matches TRBD1 (6 bases). Germline values: CDR1 ENHRY, CDR2 SYGVKD. V lost 2 bases, J lost 8 bases, and 13 bases lay in between. The CDR3 is 13 residues long.